The T cell receptor (beta chain) under discussion was sequenced for a study of CXCR3-negative and CXCR3-positive naive CD8 T cells. Study-wide results and caveats: Unlike memory cells, which differed, naive CXCR3-negative and CXCR3-positive cells had similar TRBV-TRBJ usage. Hydrophobicity was higher for TRB CDR3s found in CXCR3-positive naive cells than in CXCR3-negative naive cells.

On this clonotype itself: The antigen is not known.

The CDR3 runs to 14 residues. Germline lookup yields CDR1 SGHRS and CDR2 YFSETQ. 5' RACE that incorporated UMI labels was used to prepare the TRB cDNA libraries. After re-calling the 5' RACE reads, TCRdb lists one entry per CDR3 protein, DNA absent. In all, the sample yields fewer than 95,000 distinct CDR3 sequences. Specimen: naive CXCR3- CD8+ T cells from blood. Subset indicated: CD45RO-CCR7+CD27+CD95- naive CD8+ T cells lacking CXCR3 (TNR3-). The chain joins TRBV5-1 to TRBJ2-4; absent DNA, TCRdb's TRBD1 call cannot be checked. The source of this sequence is a human donor in good health. Some clones in this sample may be carry-over from other donors' samples. The CDR3 sequence: CASSSGTGRNIQYF.